These 29 T cell receptor beta chains originate from one sample sequenced in a study of a mutant IDH1 vaccine in newly diagnosed glioma (dated by TCRdb to about 2021). Their antigen targets remain unknown. Library construction relied on the immunoSEQ multiplex PCR assay. TCRdb took this table from immuneACCESS and kept in-frame rearrangements with V and J called. Such tables lack part of the clones; where checked against another copy, unresolved V genes explain under half of the gap, and the rest is unexplained. This sample is represented by about 54,000 clones; 80% to 85% of them were singletons. Approximately 3.1% of the sample is held by the ten biggest clonotypes. The time point label of this sample denotes: week 5, during vaccination. A 20-mer mutant IDH1 peptide at 300 micrograms in Montanide made up each vaccine dose, which was injected subcutaneously together with topical imiquimod. Source: PBMCs, taken from a glioma patient whose treatment included an IDH1 peptide vaccine. These receptors were collected from a man aged 25-45 years with glioma.

This chain uses TRBV11-2 with TRBJ2-5, with D tentatively TRBD2 (5 bases). The CDR3 loop spans 15 amino acids. The germline CDR1 and CDR2 sequences are SGHAT and FQNNGV. The V end was cut by 0 bases, the J end by 5 bases, with 13 bases between. The CDR3 loop reads CASSLDLAPWETQYF. The CDR3 DNA reads TGTGCCAGCAGCTTAGATCTAGCCCCCTGGGAGACCCAGTACTTC. Supplemented by reference TRBV11-2 and TRBJ2-5, the full variable domain reads EAGVAQSPRYKIIEKRQSVAFWCNPISGHATLYWYQQILGQGPKLLIQFQNNGVVDDSQLPKDRFSAERLKGVDSTLKIQPAKLEDSAVYLCASSLDLAPWETQYFGPGTRLLVL.

This chain joins TRBV11-3 and TRBJ2-2; no clear D gene. Trimming took off 7 bases at V and 0 bases at J, with 12 bases between the two ends. This CDR3 contains 15 residues. The germline CDR1 and CDR2 sequences are SGHNT and YENEEA. The CDR3 DNA reads as TGTGCCAGCACCCCCAGCGACACGAACACCGGGGAGCTGTTTTTT. This encodes CASTPSDTNTGELFF.

The chain recombines TRBV4-2 with TRBJ2-3; D gene unclear. The CDR3 spans 15 residues. Trimming cost V 1 base and J 4 bases, with 12 bases left between them. Germline V CDR1 and CDR2: LGHNA, YNFKEQ. The CDR3 reads CASSQVRETPDTQYF. Written as DNA, the CDR3 is TGTGCCAGCAGCCAAGTCCGAGAGACACCAGATACGCAGTATTTT.

This clone was observed a single time. The V call is TRBV6-5, the J call TRBJ1-3; the D gene is possibly TRBD1 (5 bases). Trimming removed 4 bases from V and 0 bases from J, with 10 bases in between. The germline CDR1 and CDR2 sequences are MNHEY and SVGAGI. The CDR3 runs 15 residues. Here the CDR3 DNA reads TGTGCCAGCAGTTCAGGGTCAGCCTCTGGAAACACCATATATTTT. Translation: CASSSGSASGNTIYF.

The chain couples TRBV5-1 to TRBJ1-1, with D unclear. This CDR3 region has 17 residues. Trimming removed 0 bases from V and 1 base from J, with 16 bases in between. Germline V gene data show CDR1 as SGHRS and CDR2 as YFSETQ. The CDR3 DNA reads as TGCGCCAGCAGCTTGGCCTTTAGAGGAGGGAAGAACACTGAAGCTTTCTTT. Its protein is CASSLAFRGGKNTEAFF.

The chain carries TRBV4-1 and TRBJ1-2, with TRBD1 as a possible D gene (6 bases). Germline lookup yields CDR1 MGHRA and CDR2 YSYEKL. The V end lost 1 base, the J end lost 11 bases, and 20 bases lay between the germline ends. The CDR3 is made up of 15 amino acids. CDR3 amino acids: CASSQVGGGLIRYTF. The CDR3 nucleotides read TGCGCCAGCAGCCAAGTGGGAGGGGGGCTCATAAGATACACCTTC.

This clone came up once. The chain combines TRBV10-3 with TRBJ1-1; D gene uncertain. Trimming removed 3 bases at V and 2 bases at J, with 10 bases between. CDR3 length equals 14 residues. Germline assignment: CDR1 ENHRY and CDR2 SYGVKD. CDR3 nucleotides: TGTGCCATCAGTGAAGTTTTCAGAAACACTGAAGCTTTCTTT. As protein: CAISEVFRNTEAFF.

The chain employs TRBV5-1 and TRBJ1-1; unclear D gene. The CDR3 spans 14 residues. V gave up 1 base and J gave up 6 bases, with 13 bases separating them. Germline V gene sequence: CDR1 SGHRS, CDR2 YFSETQ. As DNA, the CDR3 is TGCGCCAGCAGCTTGCGGGGTCTTTTTTCTGAAGCTTTCTTT. It specifies CASSLRGLFSEAFF. Full variable domain (remainder filled in from reference TRBV5-1 and TRBJ1-1): KAGVTQTPRYLIKTRGQQVTLSCSPISGHRSVSWYQQTPGQGLQFLFEYFSETQRNKGNFPGRFSGRQFSNSRSEMNVSTLELGDSALYLCASSLRGLFSEAFFGQGTRLTVV.

This clone came up a few times. The chain carries TRBV2 and TRBJ2-7; the match to TRBD2 covers 7 bases. CDR1 and CDR2 from the germline V gene are SNHLY and FYNNEI. Losses at the gene ends were 4 bases for V and 5 bases for J; bases not matched to a gene: 8. The CDR3 is 14 residues long. This CDR3 is CASSVKRGSDEQYF. CDR3 DNA sequence: TGTGCCAGCAGTGTCAAGCGGGGTAGCGACGAGCAGTACTTC.

This chain links TRBV6-5 with TRBJ1-2; possible D gene TRBD1, 6 bases. Germline loops: CDR1 MNHEY, CDR2 SVGAGI. Trimming removed 6 bases from V and 6 bases from J, with 11 bases in between. This CDR3 is built from 12 residues. CDR3 DNA: TGTGCCAGCAGCGTATCAGGGGATGGCTACACCTTC. Protein product: CASSVSGDGYTF.

This clone showed up just a few times. The CDR3 protein is CASSDSTGGSGANVLTF. In DNA, the CDR3 is TGTGCCAGCAGTGACTCGACAGGGGGCTCTGGGGCCAACGTCCTGACTTTC. The J gene is TRBJ2-6, the V gene TRBV6-4; TRBD1 matches at 9 bases. Germline loops: CDR1 MRHNA, CDR2 SNTAGT. V was pared by 0 bases and J by 0 bases, with 0 bases of the junction left unmatched. This CDR3 comprises 17 residues.

The rearrangement links TRBV14 to TRBJ2-1; D is perhaps TRBD1 (6 bases). The CDR3 runs 16 residues. Germline V gene lookup returns CDR1 SGHDN and CDR2 FVKESK. Between the trimmed V and J ends, which lost 6 bases and 3 bases, there was a span of 18 bases. CDR3 loop: CASSPITGILYNEQFF. The DNA for the CDR3 is TGTGCCAGCAGTCCGATAACAGGGATCCTCTACAATGAGCAGTTCTTC.

This chain connects TRBV18 to TRBJ1-6; 10 nucleotides line up with TRBD1. The CDR3 extends over 16 amino acids. V gave up 4 bases and J gave up 5 bases; unmatched junction bases: 5. The germline gives CDR1 KGHSH, CDR2 LQKENI. CDR3 bases: TGTGCCAGCTCACGTTACGGACAGGGGGATAATTCACCCCTCCACTTT. It is translated as CASSRYGQGDNSPLHF.

This chain connects TRBV5-1 to TRBJ2-7, with 7 bases aligning to TRBD1. The CDR3 has 17 amino acids. With 4 bases clipped from V and 0 bases from J, the junction kept 13 bases outside the gene matches. Germline V gene lookup returns CDR1 SGHRS and CDR2 YFSETQ. The CDR3: CASSQRITGALSYEQYF. The CDR3, as DNA: TGCGCCAGCAGCCAAAGAATTACAGGGGCCCTCTCCTACGAGCAGTACTTC.

The CDR3 reads CASSYDSTDTQYF. The CDR3 DNA sequence: TGTGCCAGCAGTTACGACAGCACAGATACGCAGTATTTT. The gene calls are TRBV6-5 and TRBJ2-3, with D hard to call. This CDR3 is built from 13 residues. CDR1 and CDR2 (germline): MNHEY, SVGAGI. V lost 2 bases and J lost 0, with 3 bases in between.

The chain has TRBV14 and TRBJ2-5; no definite D call. This CDR3 spans 14 amino acids. V lost 6 bases and J 0 bases, leaving 11 bases between the germline ends. Germline V gives CDR1 SGHDN, CDR2 FVKESK. The CDR3: CASSGERDQETQYF. The CDR3 nucleotides are TGTGCCAGCAGTGGAGAACGGGACCAAGAGACCCAGTACTTC.

The gene calls are TRBV2 and TRBJ1-2; the match to TRBD1 covers 12 bases. CDR1 and CDR2 from the germline V gene are SNHLY and FYNNEI. The CDR3 is 15 amino acids. V dropped 6 bases and J dropped 3; count of bases not matched to a gene: 5. The CDR3 DNA reads TGTGCCAGCAGCGCCGGGACAGGGGGCCACTATGGCTACACCTTC. This sequence encodes CASSAGTGGHYGYTF.

V gene TRBV29-1 combines with J gene TRBJ2-2, with D perhaps being TRBD1 or TRBD2 (5 bases each). There are 15 residues in the CDR3. The germline V gene encodes CDR1 SQVTM and CDR2 ANQGSEA. The V and J ends lost 7 bases and 1 base respectively, with 16 bases between them. The CDR3 spells CSAFGVGVNTGELFF. CDR3 in DNA: TGCAGCGCCTTTGGCGTGGGGGTGAACACCGGGGAGCTGTTTTTT.

The rearrangement uses TRBV6-5 and TRBJ1-1; D remains ambiguous. The CDR3 loop spans 15 amino acids. The germline V and J ends were trimmed by 0 bases and 1 base, with 9 bases remaining between them. CDR1 and CDR2 (germline): MNHEY, SVGAGI. CDR3 sequence: CASSYSFDPNTEAFF. In DNA, the CDR3 is TGTGCCAGCAGTTACTCATTCGACCCGAACACTGAAGCTTTCTTT.

The chain links TRBV6-4 to TRBJ2-3; a weak D match, TRBD2 (6 bases). V lost 6 bases and J lost 0, with 13 bases in between. CDR3 length: 15 residues. CDR1 and CDR2 from the germline V gene are MRHNA and SNTAGT. In DNA form, the CDR3 reads TGTGCCAGCAGCCGAGGCGGGGTTAGCACAGATACGCAGTATTTT. Amino acids: CASSRGGVSTDTQYF.

The rearrangement links TRBV6-6 to TRBJ1-3; D is ambiguous. Germline values: CDR1 MNHNY, CDR2 SVGAGI (reference sequence). Trimming took 5 bases from V and 4 from J, leaving 12 bases between them. This CDR3 is built from 14 residues. CDR3 sequence reads: CASSGPNDGNTIYF. For the CDR3, the DNA is TGTGCCAGCAGTGGACCCAACGACGGAAACACCATATATTTT.

This rearrangement joins TRBV5-1 to TRBJ1-2, with D maybe TRBD1 (6 bases). Germline V gene data show CDR1 as SGHRS and CDR2 as YFSETQ. The CDR3 has 15 residues. Trimming cost V 1 base and J 0 bases, with 10 bases left between them. In nucleotides, the CDR3 is TGCGCCAGCAGCTTGAGGGGGGAAACTAACTATGGCTACACCTTC. Translating gives CASSLRGETNYGYTF.

This clone came up a few times. The chain is built from TRBV2 and TRBJ1-6; perhaps TRBD1 as D (5 bases). Looked up from germline, CDR1 is SNHLY and CDR2 is FYNNEI. The CDR3 sequence is 17 residues long. Trimming shortened V by 8 bases and J by 1 base, and 18 bases separated the two germline ends. The CDR3 DNA reads TGTGCCAGCGGAACTGGGGGTACGGTATCCTATAATTCACCCCTCCACTTT. This gives the protein CASGTGGTVSYNSPLHF.

V gene TRBV6-5 combines with J gene TRBJ2-7, with D unclear. The germline CDR1 and CDR2 sequences are MNHEY and SVGAGI. V was pared by 8 bases and J by 2 bases, with 19 bases between. The CDR3 loop spans 15 amino acids. Here the CDR3 DNA reads TGTGCCAGCCATACAGTACGAGACCCCCCCTACGAGCAGTACTTC. It translates to CASHTVRDPPYEQYF.

V and J are TRBV2 and TRBJ1-6, with D possibly being TRBD1 (5 bases). Germline-derived CDR1 and CDR2 are SNHLY and FYNNEI. V shed 3 bases and J shed 1 base, with 10 bases lying between them. This CDR3 comprises 16 residues. CDR3 region: CASSDRVGSYNSPLHF. The CDR3, as DNA: TGTGCCAGCAGTGACAGGGTTGGGTCCTATAATTCACCCCTCCACTTT.

V is TRBV15 and J is TRBJ2-7, with D unresolved. Trimming removed 5 bases from V and 4 bases from J, with 15 bases in between. Germline CDR1 LNHNV, CDR2 YYDKDF (reference sequence). This CDR3 has 14 residues. CDR3 loop: CATSEFTALYEQYF. The CDR3 bases are TGTGCCACCAGCGAATTTACAGCGTTATACGAGCAGTACTTC.

This chain uses TRBV6-6 with TRBJ2-7; TRBD1 matches 7 bases. V shed 6 bases, J shed 2 bases, and the junction held 7 bases outside the gene matches. CDR1 and CDR2 from the germline V gene are MNHNY and SVGAGI (reference sequence). The CDR3 is made up of 14 amino acids. The CDR3 coding sequence is TGTGCCAGCAGACCCAGACAGGGTGCCTACGAGCAGTACTTC. Its translation is CASRPRQGAYEQYF.

V is TRBV7-9 and J is TRBJ2-1; tentative D call: TRBD2 (7 bases). CDR1 is SEHNR and CDR2 is FQNEAQ in the germline V gene (reference sequence). The V and J ends lost 2 bases and 4 bases respectively, with 15 bases between them. This CDR3 is 16 amino acids long. The CDR3 is CASSLTGTIVYNEQFF. In DNA, the CDR3 is TGTGCCAGCAGCTTAACAGGGACTATCGTATACAATGAGCAGTTCTTC.

This clone was counted between two and nine times. The V call is TRBV6-1, the J call TRBJ2-5; the match to TRBD2 covers 14 bases. Looked up from germline, CDR1 is MNHNS and CDR2 is SASEGT. Trimming at V came to 4 bases and at J to 2 bases, leaving 0 bases not matched to a gene. The CDR3 is made up of 15 amino acids. The CDR3 nucleotides read TGTGCCAGCAGTGGACTAGCGGGGGGGCAAGAGACCCAGTACTTC. Amino acid sequence: CASSGLAGGQETQYF.